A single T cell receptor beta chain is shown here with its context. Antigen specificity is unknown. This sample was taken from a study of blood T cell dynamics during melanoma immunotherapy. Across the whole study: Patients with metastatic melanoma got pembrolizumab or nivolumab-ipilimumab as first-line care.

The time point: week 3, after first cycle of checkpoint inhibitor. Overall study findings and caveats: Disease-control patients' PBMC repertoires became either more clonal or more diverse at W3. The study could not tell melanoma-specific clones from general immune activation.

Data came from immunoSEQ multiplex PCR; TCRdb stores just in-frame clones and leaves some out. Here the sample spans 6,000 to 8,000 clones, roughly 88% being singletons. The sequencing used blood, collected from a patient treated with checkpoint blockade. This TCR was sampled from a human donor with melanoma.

Here the CDR3 DNA reads TGTGCCAGCAGCTTAAATGGGGATAACGAGCAGTACTTC. It codes for CASSLNGDNEQYF. V and J are TRBV7-8 and TRBJ2-7; D is unclear. V shed 2 bases and J shed 5 bases, with 10 bases lying between them. Germline CDR1 SGHVS, CDR2 FQNEAQ. This CDR3 comprises 13 residues.